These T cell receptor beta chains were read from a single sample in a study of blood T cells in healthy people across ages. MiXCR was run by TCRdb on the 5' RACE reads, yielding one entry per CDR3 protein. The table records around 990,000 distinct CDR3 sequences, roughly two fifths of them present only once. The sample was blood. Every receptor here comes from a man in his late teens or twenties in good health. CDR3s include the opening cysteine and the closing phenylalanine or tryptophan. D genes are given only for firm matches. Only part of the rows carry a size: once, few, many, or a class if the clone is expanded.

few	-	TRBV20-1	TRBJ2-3	CSARVQPSTDTQYF	TGCAGTGCTAGAGTACAGCCTAGTACAGATACGCAGTATTTT
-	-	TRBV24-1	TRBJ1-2	CATSGQSFGGYTF	TGTGCCACCAGTGGTCAGTCATTCGGGGGCTACACCTTC
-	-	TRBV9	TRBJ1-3	CASSVAGGPSGNTIYF	TGTGCCAGCAGCGTAGCTGGGGGGCCCTCTGGAAACACCATATATTTT
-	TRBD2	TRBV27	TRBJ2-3	CASSFEVAGATDTQYF	TGTGCCAGCAGTTTTGAGGTAGCGGGGGCCACAGATACGCAGTATTTT
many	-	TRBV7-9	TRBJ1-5	CASSLANSNQPQHF	TGTGCCAGCAGCTTAGCTAATAGCAATCAGCCCCAGCATTTT
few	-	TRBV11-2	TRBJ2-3	CASSLAALQGDTQYF	TGTGCCAGCAGCTTAGCGGCTTTGCAGGGGGATACGCAGTATTTT
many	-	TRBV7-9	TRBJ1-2	CASSSRQAYNLYGYTF	TGTGCCAGCAGCTCCCGACAGGCATACAACCTCTATGGCTACACCTTC
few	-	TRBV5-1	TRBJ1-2	CASSPGASLNYGYTF	TGCGCCAGCAGCCCGGGGGCCAGCCTTAACTATGGCTACACCTTC
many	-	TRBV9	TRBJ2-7	CASSPGGSSSYEQYF	TGTGCCAGCAGCCCCGGGGGCTCCAGCTCCTACGAGCAGTACTTC
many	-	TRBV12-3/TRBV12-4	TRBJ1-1	CASSLAGARTEAFF	TGTGCCAGCAGTTTAGCAGGGGCTCGGACTGAAGCTTTCTTT
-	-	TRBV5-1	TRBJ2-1	CASSPGRTYNEQFF	TGCGCCAGCAGCCCCGGACGGACCTACAATGAGCAGTTCTTC
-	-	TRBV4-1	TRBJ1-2	CVSSQERNYGYTF	TGCGTCAGCAGCCAAGAGCGGAACTATGGCTACACCTTC
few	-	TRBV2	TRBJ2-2	CARSVSQNTGELFF	TGTGCCAGGAGTGTATCCCAAAACACCGGGGAGCTGTTTTTT
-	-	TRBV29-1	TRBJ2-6	CSVQGTGANVLTF	TGCAGCGTGCAGGGGACTGGGGCCAACGTCCTGACTTTC
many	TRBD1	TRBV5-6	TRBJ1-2	CASSLYPGGRRGYTF	TGTGCCAGCAGCTTATACCCAGGGGGTCGGCGTGGCTACACCTTC
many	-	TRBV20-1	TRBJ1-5	CSAAKGAQRPQHF	TGCAGTGCCGCCAAGGGTGCCCAAAGGCCCCAGCATTTT
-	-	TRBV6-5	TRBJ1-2	CASSYSFGGMVVSYGYTF	TGTGCCAGCAGTTACTCGTTTGGAGGGATGGTAGTCTCCTATGGCTACACCTTC
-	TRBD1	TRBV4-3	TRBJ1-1	CASSQESQGAMNTEAFF	TGCGCCAGCAGCCAAGAGAGTCAGGGGGCGATGAACACTGAAGCTTTCTTT
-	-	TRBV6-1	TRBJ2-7	CAFGRGTSYNEQYF	TGTGCCTTCGGTCGGGGGACCTCCTACAATGAGCAGTACTTC
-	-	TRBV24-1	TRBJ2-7	CATSDGNSYEQYF	TGTGCCACCAGTGACGGCAACTCCTACGAGCAGTACTTC
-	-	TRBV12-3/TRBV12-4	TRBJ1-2	CASSLEAGRGYTF	TGTGCCAGCAGTTTAGAAGCAGGGAGAGGCTACACCTTC
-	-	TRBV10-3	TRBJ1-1	CAIALDLGTEAFF	TGTGCCATCGCCCTGGACCTCGGGACTGAAGCTTTCTTT
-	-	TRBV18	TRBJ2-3	CASSPRSGQDTQYF	TGTGCCAGCTCACCACGTTCAGGGCAAGATACGCAGTATTTT
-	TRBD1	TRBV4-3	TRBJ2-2	CASSHERITGGDTGELFF	TGCGCCAGCAGCCACGAAAGGATAACAGGGGGCGACACCGGGGAGCTGTTTTTT
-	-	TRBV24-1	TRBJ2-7	CATSDPQGTNYNEQYF	TGTGCCACCAGTGACCCACAGGGGACTAACTACAATGAGCAGTACTTC
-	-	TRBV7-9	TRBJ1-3	CASSSSGNTTYF	TGTGCCAGCAGCTCCTCGGGAAACACCACATATTTT
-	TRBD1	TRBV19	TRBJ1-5	CASSTPRTGKGQPQHF	TGTGCCAGTAGTACCCCGAGGACAGGGAAAGGCCAGCCCCAGCATTTT
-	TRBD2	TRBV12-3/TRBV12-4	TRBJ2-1	CASSPSSRTSGGAGEQFF	TGTGCCAGCAGTCCTTCATCCCGGACTAGCGGGGGGGCGGGTGAGCAGTTCTTC
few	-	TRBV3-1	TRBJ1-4	CASSTWPRGRSNEKLFF	TGTGCCAGCAGCACCTGGCCGCGAGGGCGGTCTAATGAAAAACTGTTTTTT
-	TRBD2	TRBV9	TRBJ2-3	CASSVSGGGDTQYF	TGTGCCAGCAGCGTCTCGGGGGGGGGAGATACGCAGTATTTT
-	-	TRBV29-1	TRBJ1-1	CSVVPGAPGTEAFF	TGCAGCGTTGTTCCGGGGGCGCCGGGCACTGAAGCTTTCTTT
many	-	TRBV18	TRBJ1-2	CASSPPYRTNYGYTF	TGTGCCAGCTCACCACCTTATCGAACTAACTATGGCTACACCTTC
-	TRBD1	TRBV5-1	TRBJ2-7	CASSFNGQGHGQYF	TGCGCCAGCAGCTTTAACGGACAGGGCCATGGGCAGTACTTC
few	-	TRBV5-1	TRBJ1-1	CASSSSGRLNTEAFF	TGCGCCAGCAGCTCCTCCGGACGGCTGAACACTGAAGCTTTCTTT
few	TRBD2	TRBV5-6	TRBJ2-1	CASSLPRGGFNEQFF	TGTGCCAGCAGCCTCCCGCGCGGGGGATTCAATGAGCAGTTCTTC
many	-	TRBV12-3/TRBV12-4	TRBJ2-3	CASSPGGATDTQYF	TGTGCCAGCAGTCCCGGAGGGGCCACAGATACGCAGTATTTT
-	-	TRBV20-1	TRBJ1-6	CSALRSYNSPLHF	TGCAGTGCTCTACGCTCCTATAATTCACCCCTCCACTTT
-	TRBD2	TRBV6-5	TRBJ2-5	CASSYEGVGGEETQYF	TGTGCCAGCAGTTACGAGGGAGTGGGGGGGGAGGAGACCCAGTACTTC
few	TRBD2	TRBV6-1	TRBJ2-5	CASRPTSGGAINQETQYF	TGTGCCAGCAGACCGACTAGCGGGGGGGCCATTAATCAAGAGACCCAGTACTTC
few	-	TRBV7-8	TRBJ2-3	CASSLGETATDTQYF	TGTGCCAGCAGCTTAGGAGAAACCGCCACAGATACGCAGTATTTT
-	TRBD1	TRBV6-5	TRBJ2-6	CASSYGRQGGPGANVLTF	TGTGCCAGCAGTTACGGCCGACAGGGCGGCCCTGGGGCCAACGTCCTGACTTTC
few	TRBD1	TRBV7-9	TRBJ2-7	CASRKTGVELYEQYF	TGTGCCAGCAGGAAGACAGGGGTTGAATTATACGAGCAGTACTTC
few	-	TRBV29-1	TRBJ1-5	CSVVTGFLDQPQHF	TGCAGCGTTGTGACAGGTTTTTTAGATCAGCCCCAGCATTTT
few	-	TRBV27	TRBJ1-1	CASGVGKAFF	TGTGCCAGCGGAGTCGGGAAAGCTTTCTTT
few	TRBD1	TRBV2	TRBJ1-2	CASSEMGDRGTNYGYTF	TGTGCCAGCAGTGAAATGGGGGACAGGGGGACTAACTATGGCTACACCTTC
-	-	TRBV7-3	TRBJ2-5	CASSLYRGGWETQYF	TGTGCCAGCAGCTTATATAGAGGTGGTTGGGAGACCCAGTACTTC
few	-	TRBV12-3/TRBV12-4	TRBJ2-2	CASSLQATNTGELFF	TGTGCCAGCAGTTTACAAGCCACGAACACCGGGGAGCTGTTTTTT
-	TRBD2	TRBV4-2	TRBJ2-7	CASSQLTGLAGDNEQYF	TGTGCCAGCAGCCAACTTACGGGACTAGCGGGGGATAATGAGCAGTACTTC
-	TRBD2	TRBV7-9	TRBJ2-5	CASSLNGLAVQETQYF	TGTGCCAGCAGCTTGAATGGACTAGCGGTACAAGAGACCCAGTACTTC
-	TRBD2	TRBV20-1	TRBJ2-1	CSATYPLAGGLPYNEQFF	TGCAGTGCTACCTATCCCCTAGCGGGGGGGTTACCGTACAATGAGCAGTTCTTC
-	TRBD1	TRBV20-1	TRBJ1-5	CSARPQGAIQPQHF	TGCAGTGCTAGACCACAGGGGGCAATTCAGCCCCAGCATTTT
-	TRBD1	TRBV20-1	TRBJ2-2	CSARVPDRPGAGELFF	TGCAGTGCTAGAGTCCCGGACAGGCCTGGGGCCGGGGAGCTGTTTTTT